The 21 T cell receptor beta chains below were found in one sample sequenced in a study of cytomegalovirus exposure and HLA in healthy donors (dated by TCRdb to 2015 to 2018). Preparation of the library involved the immunoSEQ multiplex PCR assay. For the multiplex PCR, a mixture combining 60 forward primers for TCR Vbeta segments and 13 reverse primers for TCR Jbeta segments was used. TCRdb retrieved this table from immuneACCESS and kept in-frame rearrangements only. Not all clones are present; in checked studies, unresolved V genes account for under half, and no reason is known for the remainder. The sample has 87,000 or so clones on record, less than 10% of them singletons. The top ten constitute 2.3% of the sample. Sample: PBMCs. Receptors originate from a man aged 50 to 60 in good health and CMV-seronegative.

This clone was found a few times. CDR3 DNA: TGCGCCAGCAGCTACGACAGGGGACCTAGACCTTACAATGAGCAGTTCTTC. Its translation: CASSYDRGPRPYNEQFF. V gene TRBV5-1 combines with J gene TRBJ2-1, with 8 nucleotides matching TRBD1. The CDR3 sequence is 17 residues long. Per the germline V gene, CDR1 is SGHRS and CDR2 is YFSETQ. V was clipped by 3 bases and J by 4 bases; unmatched bases: 12. Full variable domain (rest looked up from reference TRBV5-1 and TRBJ2-1): KAGVTQTPRYLIKTRGQQVTLSCSPISGHRSVSWYQQTPGQGLQFLFEYFSETQRNKGNFPGRFSGRQFSNSRSEMNVSTLELGDSALYLCASSYDRGPRPYNEQFFGPGTRLTVL.

The V gene is TRBV21-1, the J gene TRBJ1-2; the table's D call of TRBD1 was not tested on the DNA. TRBV21-1 is a pseudogene. The CDR3 length is 13 residues. This chain's CDR3 is CASSRQETYGYTF. The CDR3 nucleotides are TGTGCCAGCAGTAGACAGGAAACCTATGGCTACACCTTC.

This clone was picked up a small number of times. The rearrangement uses TRBV5-4 and TRBJ2-5; weak D call: TRBD2 (5 bases). The CDR3 has 14 amino acids. The germline gives CDR1 SGHNT, CDR2 YYREEE (reference sequence). The V end was cut by 4 bases, the J end by 5 bases, with 15 bases between. CDR3 in amino acids: CASSQERRVETQYF. In DNA form, the CDR3 reads TGTGCCAGCAGCCAGGAAAGGCGGGTGGAGACCCAGTACTTC. Full variable domain (outside the CDR3, taken from reference TRBV5-4 and TRBJ2-5): ETGVTQSPTHLIKTRGQQVTLRCSSQSGHNTVSWYQQALGQGPQFIFQYYREEENGRGNFPPRFSGLQFPNYSSELNVNALELDDSALYLCASSQERRVETQYFGPGTRLLVL.

This clone turned up a few times. The chain couples TRBV5-1 to TRBJ1-2, with a possible D match to TRBD1 (6 bases). The CDR3 runs to 14 residues. V was cut by 3 bases and J by 4 bases, with 13 bases left in between. The germline gives CDR1 SGHRS, CDR2 YFSETQ. CDR3 nucleotides: TGCGCCAGCAGCTCGGAACAGGGTACCTATGGCTACACCTTC. Translated, it gives CASSSEQGTYGYTF.

This clone was detected a few times. The J gene is TRBJ2-1, the V gene TRBV6-5; 10 bases agree with TRBD1. The V gene end was trimmed by 6 bases and the J gene end by 9 bases; junction bases not matched to a gene: 8. This CDR3 has 14 residues. The germline CDR1 and CDR2 sequences are MNHEY and SVGAGI. The CDR3 DNA follows: TGTGCCAGCAGCCGCGGGACAGGGGTAGGTGAGCAGTTCTTC. Translated, it gives CASSRGTGVGEQFF.

This clone was counted only a few times. The chain joins TRBV6-5 to TRBJ1-1; no clear D. The V gene's germline CDR1 is MNHEY and CDR2 SVGAGI. V was shortened by 2 bases and J by 9 bases, with 16 bases between the two germline ends. The CDR3 sequence is 14 residues long. CDR3 region: CASSYRGYGRQAFF. In nucleotides, the CDR3 is TGTGCCAGCAGTTACCGGGGTTATGGAAGACAAGCTTTCTTT.

This clone was observed a handful of times. This chain connects TRBV10-3 to TRBJ1-3, with D unresolved. The J call may be faulty, since TRBJ2-2 better matches the DNA end. This CDR3 is built from 14 residues. The germline gives CDR1 ENHRY, CDR2 SYGVKD. In nucleotides, the CDR3 is TGTGCCATCAGTGATGCAAGGAACACCGGGGAGCTGTTTTTT. Its protein is CAISDARNTGELFF.

This clone was seen more than once but under ten times. The V call is TRBV25-1, the J call TRBJ2-3; 7 nucleotides agree with TRBD1. With 10 bases clipped from V and 6 bases from J, the junction kept 4 bases outside the gene matches. This CDR3 comprises 11 residues. Germline values: CDR1 MGHDK, CDR2 SYGVNS. The CDR3 DNA is TGTGCCACCCGAGGGGGCGATACGCAGTATTTT. As protein: CATRGGDTQYF.

To note about this clone: Other DNA sequences from this sample encode an identical CDR3 as well. The chain is built from TRBV6-6 and TRBJ1-1; 10 bases align to TRBD1. This CDR3 is built from 16 residues. Germline V gives CDR1 MNHNY, CDR2 SVGAGI (reference sequence). V trimming: 6 bases; J trimming: 1 base; junction bases outside the gene matches: 8. The CDR3 sequence: CASSHDRGRGNTEAFF. As DNA, the CDR3 is TGTGCCAGCAGCCACGACAGGGGGCGCGGGAACACTGAAGCTTTCTTT.

The chain has TRBV2 and TRBJ1-2; TRBD1 might be the D (6 bases). This CDR3 has 12 residues. Between the trimmed V and J ends, which lost 8 bases and 4 bases, there was a span of 11 bases. Per the germline V gene, CDR1 is SNHLY and CDR2 is FYNNEI. The CDR3 protein is CASVRGGYGYTF. The CDR3 bases are TGTGCCAGCGTGAGAGGGGGCTATGGCTACACCTTC.

The chain carries TRBV10-3 and TRBJ2-2; 12 bases are a match to TRBD2. Trimming cost V 7 bases and J 10 bases; bases outside gene matches: 10. Looked up from germline, CDR1 is ENHRY and CDR2 is SYGVKD. The CDR3 is 15 residues long. CDR3 sequence: CAIKILAGGLEELFF. DNA of the CDR3: TGTGCCATCAAAATACTAGCGGGAGGTTTGGAGGAGCTGTTTTTT.

The V call is TRBV6-7, the J call TRBJ1-5; no clear D. TRBV6-7 is annotated as an ORF whose role is uncertain. This CDR3 comprises 15 residues. With 0 bases removed from V and 3 bases from J, the gap between germline ends came to 9 bases. In DNA, the CDR3 is TGTGCCAGCAGTTACTCGAACGGGATCAATCAGCCCCAGCATTTT. It codes for CASSYSNGINQPQHF.

The chain has TRBV9 and TRBJ2-3; TRBD2 might be the D (6 bases). CDR3 size: 15 residues. Germline CDR1 and CDR2: SGDLS and YYNGEE. The germline V and J ends were trimmed by 0 bases and 6 bases, with 14 bases remaining between them. The chain's CDR3 is CASSVEVADADTQYF. The CDR3 region has the DNA TGTGCCAGCAGCGTAGAAGTAGCGGATGCGGATACGCAGTATTTT.

The chain links TRBV7-9 to TRBJ2-3; weak D call: TRBD2 (6 bases). From germline, CDR1 is SEHNR and CDR2 FQNEAQ (reference sequence). The CDR3 is made up of 14 amino acids. With 8 bases removed from V and 2 bases from J, the gap between germline ends came to 14 bases. CDR3 nucleotide sequence: TGTGCCAGCTCGGCGGTAGCGGACACAGATACGCAGTATTTT. This codes for CASSAVADTDTQYF.

In regard to this clone: One junction end does not reproduce the germline sequence, and a read error may be involved. V usage is TRBV6-5 and J usage is TRBJ1-1, with 7 bases identical to TRBD1. The CDR3 is made up of 14 amino acids. CDR1 is MNHEY and CDR2 is SVGAGI in the germline V gene. The CDR3: CASSDRDSGVRGVF. CDR3 bases: TGTGCCAGCAGTGACCGGGACAGCGGAGTGAGGGGGGTCTTT.

V and J are TRBV5-1 and TRBJ2-5; D call uncertain. The DNA end lines up better with TRBJ2-7; the J call may be wrong. The CDR3 spans 14 residues. Germline V gene data show CDR1 as SGHRS and CDR2 as YFSETQ. The CDR3 region is CASRADYYSYEQYF. Written as DNA, the CDR3 is TGCGCCAGCAGGGCCGATTACTACTCCTACGAGCAGTACTTC.

The genes are TRBV30 and TRBJ2-1, with D tentatively TRBD1 (6 bases). This CDR3 spans 13 amino acids. V was pared by 7 bases and J by 0 bases, with 10 bases between. Per the germline V gene, CDR1 is GTSNPN and CDR2 is SVGIG (reference sequence). CDR3: CASPGASYNEQFF. The CDR3 bases are TGTGCCTCCCCAGGGGCCTCCTACAATGAGCAGTTCTTC.

Concerning this clone itself: The same CDR3 also results from other DNA sequences found in this sample. The genes are TRBV6-6 and TRBJ1-3; TRBD1 agrees at 9 bases. V lost 2 bases to trimming and J lost 2 bases; unmatched junction nucleotides: 1. The germline CDR1 and CDR2 sequences are MNHNY and SVGAGI (reference sequence). CDR3 length: 15 residues. Here the CDR3 DNA reads TGTGCCAGCAGTTACGGGACAGGGACTGGAAACACCATATATTTT. Translation gives CASSYGTGTGNTIYF.

This clone was seen a few times. The CDR3 loop reads CASSLGGGANTGELFF. For the CDR3, the DNA is TGTGCCAGCAGCTTAGGCGGGGGGGCGAACACCGGGGAGCTGTTTTTT. The J gene is TRBJ2-2, the V gene TRBV5-6; 9 nucleotides match TRBD2. Per the germline V gene, CDR1 is SGHDT and CDR2 is YYEEEE. The CDR3 loop spans 16 amino acids. V lost 2 bases, J lost 0 bases, and 2 bases stayed unmatched.

This clone has just a few counts. The rearrangement joins TRBV19 to TRBJ2-1; TRBD2 matches 9 bases. Losses at the gene ends were 6 bases for V and 10 bases for J; bases not matched to a gene: 7. Germline CDR1 LNHDA, CDR2 SQIVND (reference sequence). The CDR3 spans 13 residues. DNA of the CDR3: TGTGCCAGTAGGTTAGCGGGAGACCAGGAGCAGTTCTTC. Translated: CASRLAGDQEQFF.

The chain employs TRBV9 and TRBJ2-2, with 9 bases matching TRBD2. The J segment lost 7 bases and the V segment lost 0 bases, leaving 10 bases of the junction unmatched. Germline CDR1 SGDLS, CDR2 YYNGEE. The CDR3 sequence is 17 residues long. This CDR3 is CASSVDLRGGPGGELFF. The CDR3 region has the DNA TGTGCCAGCAGCGTAGATTTGCGGGGGGGCCCGGGCGGGGAGCTGTTTTTT.